These T cell receptor beta chains were read from a single sample in a study of quantifying T cell responses using KT2 cells. One entry per CDR3 protein, called by TCRdb with MiXCR from the UMI-ligation and nested PCR reads. The table records tens of thousands of distinct CDR3 sequences, roughly 12% of them present only once. Sequencing input: PBMCs spiked with cells of the T cell clone KT2. The receptors originated from a human donor. The CDR3 runs from the conserved cysteine through the conserved F or W. A D gene is named only where the DNA matches it firmly. The size entry is marked missing in some rows and otherwise reads once, few, many or a size class.

v_gene: TRBV12-3/TRBV12-4
len: 17
abundance: -
d_gene: -
j_gene: TRBJ1-2
CDR3nt: TGTGCCAGCAGTCCACAGACCTTGCTCGTATCTAACTATGGCTACACCTTC
CDR3aa: CASSPQTLLVSNYGYTF

v_gene: TRBV7-9
len: 16
abundance: many
d_gene: TRBD1
j_gene: TRBJ2-4
CDR3nt: TGTGCCAGCAGCTTGGGACAGGGTCTTGGATTGGACATTCAGTACTTC
CDR3aa: CASSLGQGLGLDIQYF

v_gene: TRBV7-2
len: 14
abundance: many
d_gene: TRBD1
j_gene: TRBJ1-5
CDR3nt: TGTGCCAGCAGCACATACAGGGGTGCCCAGCCCCAGCATTTT
CDR3aa: CASSTYRGAQPQHF

v_gene: TRBV3-1
len: 15
abundance: few
d_gene: TRBD2
j_gene: TRBJ2-2
CDR3nt: TGTGCCAGCAGCCGCGGTTGGACGGGGGGCGGGGAGCTGTTTTTT
CDR3aa: CASSRGWTGGGELFF

v_gene: TRBV7-9
len: 13
abundance: -
d_gene: -
j_gene: TRBJ1-2
CDR3nt: TGTGCCAGCAGCCCATACAGGGTGGATGGCTACACCTTC
CDR3aa: CASSPYRVDGYTF

v_gene: TRBV7-9
len: 13
abundance: few
d_gene: -
j_gene: TRBJ1-1
CDR3nt: TGTGCCGGATCCTTCAGGGGAAACACTGAAGCTTTCTTT
CDR3aa: CAGSFRGNTEAFF

v_gene: TRBV29-1
len: 15
abundance: few
d_gene: TRBD1
j_gene: TRBJ2-1
CDR3nt: TGCAGCGTTACGGGACAGCCGATCTCCTACAATGAGCAGTTCTTC
CDR3aa: CSVTGQPISYNEQFF

v_gene: TRBV7-8
len: 13
abundance: few
d_gene: -
j_gene: TRBJ1-4
CDR3nt: TGTGCCAGCAGCCGGGACCTCAATGAAAAACTGTTTTTT
CDR3aa: CASSRDLNEKLFF

v_gene: TRBV4-2
len: 15
abundance: -
d_gene: -
j_gene: TRBJ2-7
CDR3nt: TGTGCCAGCAGCCAAGATCTAGGGGTGCCCTACGAGCAGTACTTC
CDR3aa: CASSQDLGVPYEQYF

v_gene: TRBV10-1
len: 16
abundance: -
d_gene: TRBD1
j_gene: TRBJ2-3
CDR3nt: TGCGCCAGCAGTGGGTCGGGACAGGGGATGAGGGGTACGCAGTATTTT
CDR3aa: CASSGSGQGMRGTQYF

v_gene: TRBV2
len: 15
abundance: -
d_gene: -
j_gene: TRBJ1-5
CDR3nt: TGTGCCAGCAGTGAGGGGGTCAGGAGCAATCAGCCCCAGCATTTT
CDR3aa: CASSEGVRSNQPQHF

v_gene: TRBV11-2
len: 17
abundance: many
d_gene: -
j_gene: TRBJ2-3
CDR3nt: TGTGCCAGCTCCTCGTTGACCCCTACTACAGGCACAGATACGCAGTATTTT
CDR3aa: CASSSLTPTTGTDTQYF

v_gene: TRBV6-5
len: 12
abundance: many
d_gene: -
j_gene: TRBJ2-7
CDR3nt: TGTGCCAGCAGCTCTACATTTTACGAGCAGTACTTC
CDR3aa: CASSSTFYEQYF

v_gene: TRBV20-1
len: 12
abundance: few
d_gene: TRBD1
j_gene: TRBJ1-2
CDR3nt: TGCAGTGCGCGGACAGGGAACTATGGCTACACCTTC
CDR3aa: CSARTGNYGYTF

v_gene: TRBV6-5
len: 15
abundance: -
d_gene: -
j_gene: TRBJ2-6
CDR3nt: TGTGCCAGCAGTTACTCCAGATCTGGGGCCAACGTCCTGACTTTC
CDR3aa: CASSYSRSGANVLTF

v_gene: TRBV6-2/TRBV6-3
len: 14
abundance: -
d_gene: -
j_gene: TRBJ2-7
CDR3nt: TGTGCCAGCAGTGACTTCAGGGACTCCTACGAGCAGTACTTC
CDR3aa: CASSDFRDSYEQYF

v_gene: TRBV20-1
len: 14
abundance: -
d_gene: -
j_gene: TRBJ2-3
CDR3nt: TGCAGTGCTCGAAGACTGTTTAACACAGATACGCAGTATTTT
CDR3aa: CSARRLFNTDTQYF

v_gene: TRBV2
len: 18
abundance: -
d_gene: TRBD2
j_gene: TRBJ2-3
CDR3nt: TGTGCCAGCGGATGGGACTCGAGGCGGGGGGCCCTAGGGGATACGCAGTATTTT
CDR3aa: CASGWDSRRGALGDTQYF

v_gene: TRBV7-2
len: 16
abundance: few
d_gene: -
j_gene: TRBJ1-3
CDR3nt: TGTGCCAGCAGCTTAGTTTTCGGGGGAGGTGGAAACACCATATATTTT
CDR3aa: CASSLVFGGGGNTIYF

v_gene: TRBV20-1
len: 13
abundance: many
d_gene: -
j_gene: TRBJ1-1
CDR3nt: TGCAGTGCTAGAGTTGGGGAGGCGACTGAAGCTTTCTTT
CDR3aa: CSARVGEATEAFF

v_gene: TRBV5-6
len: 16
abundance: -
d_gene: TRBD1
j_gene: TRBJ2-2
CDR3nt: TGTGCCAGCAGCCAGCCGGGACAGGGGCAGGCCGGGGGGCTGTTTTTT
CDR3aa: CASSQPGQGQAGGLFF

v_gene: TRBV29-1
len: 11
abundance: -
d_gene: -
j_gene: TRBJ1-2
CDR3nt: TGCAGCGCTATCCTAAACTATGGCTACACCTTC
CDR3aa: CSAILNYGYTF

v_gene: TRBV15
len: 13
abundance: -
d_gene: -
j_gene: TRBJ2-7
CDR3nt: TGTGCCACCAGCAGAGATACCGGGTTTGAGCAGTACTTC
CDR3aa: CATSRDTGFEQYF

v_gene: TRBV7-9
len: 15
abundance: few
d_gene: -
j_gene: TRBJ1-2
CDR3nt: TGTGCCAGCAGCTCTAGAACCGGGCTTCACTATGGCTACACCTTC
CDR3aa: CASSSRTGLHYGYTF

v_gene: TRBV25-1
len: 14
abundance: few
d_gene: -
j_gene: TRBJ1-6
CDR3nt: TGTGCCAGCAGTGTCCCGGGAGGCGCTTCACCCCTCCACTTT
CDR3aa: CASSVPGGASPLHF

v_gene: TRBV25-1
len: 21
abundance: -
d_gene: -
j_gene: TRBJ1-3
CDR3nt: TGTGCCAGCAGTGGGGGGGGATGGGACGCTCATAAATTGACCTCTGGAAACACCATATATTTT
CDR3aa: CASSGGGWDAHKLTSGNTIYF

v_gene: TRBV4-3
len: 17
abundance: -
d_gene: -
j_gene: TRBJ1-3
CDR3nt: TGCGCCAGCAGCCATGAGGGTTTGGCAGGGCGCGGAAACACCATATATTTT
CDR3aa: CASSHEGLAGRGNTIYF

v_gene: TRBV6-6
len: 14
abundance: few
d_gene: TRBD1
j_gene: TRBJ1-1
CDR3nt: TGTGCCAGCAGTTACATAGCAGGGGGCGCGGGGGCTTTCTTT
CDR3aa: CASSYIAGGAGAFF

v_gene: TRBV7-8
len: 16
abundance: -
d_gene: -
j_gene: TRBJ1-6
CDR3nt: TGTGCCAGCAGCTTAGTGTTTCGTCCAGGGGATTCACCCCTCCACTTT
CDR3aa: CASSLVFRPGDSPLHF

v_gene: TRBV15
len: 14
abundance: -
d_gene: TRBD2
j_gene: TRBJ2-3
CDR3nt: TGTGCCACCAGCAGAGGTCCTAGCGCGGGGGTAGAGTATTTT
CDR3aa: CATSRGPSAGVEYF

v_gene: TRBV10-3
len: 13
abundance: few
d_gene: -
j_gene: TRBJ1-6
CDR3nt: TGTGCCATCAGTGTCCAGGGAGGTTCACCCCTCCACTTT
CDR3aa: CAISVQGGSPLHF

v_gene: TRBV5-1
len: 14
abundance: many
d_gene: -
j_gene: TRBJ2-5
CDR3nt: TGCGCCAGCAGACCAAGGACCGGGGGAGAGACCCAGTACTTC
CDR3aa: CASRPRTGGETQYF

v_gene: TRBV6-5
len: 16
abundance: few
d_gene: -
j_gene: TRBJ1-3
CDR3nt: TGTGCCAGCAGTCTGGGGACGGTCCACTCTGGAAACACCATATATTTT
CDR3aa: CASSLGTVHSGNTIYF

v_gene: TRBV11-2
len: 13
abundance: many
d_gene: -
j_gene: TRBJ2-7
CDR3nt: TGTGCCAGCAGCTTAGGTAACAACTACGAGCAGTACTTC
CDR3aa: CASSLGNNYEQYF

v_gene: TRBV12-3/TRBV12-4
len: 15
abundance: -
d_gene: TRBD2
j_gene: TRBJ2-3
CDR3nt: TGTGCCAGCAGGGCGGGACTAGCGGCTCTCAATACGCAGTATTTT
CDR3aa: CASRAGLAALNTQYF

v_gene: TRBV6-2/TRBV6-3
len: 12
abundance: -
d_gene: -
j_gene: TRBJ2-3
CDR3nt: TGTGCCAGCAGAGTGGACACAGATACGCAGTATTTT
CDR3aa: CASRVDTDTQYF

v_gene: TRBV12-3/TRBV12-4
len: 15
abundance: many
d_gene: TRBD1
j_gene: TRBJ2-7
CDR3nt: TGTGCCAGCAGTTTAGAGACAGGGGGCGGATACGAGCAGTACTTC
CDR3aa: CASSLETGGGYEQYF

v_gene: TRBV20-1
len: 14
abundance: -
d_gene: -
j_gene: TRBJ1-5
CDR3nt: TGCAGTGCTACCGCAGGGGTAATTGGTCAGCCCCAGCATTTT
CDR3aa: CSATAGVIGQPQHF